This TCR beta chain was recorded in a study of T cells after yellow fever vaccination. TCRdb independently ran MiXCR on the 5' RACE reads; one entry per CDR3 protein. In the table there are some 350,000 distinct CDR3 sequences, approximately 4% of which are singletons. There are a few counts of this clonotype. Between the trimmed V and J ends, which lost 4 bases and 2 bases, there was a span of 22 bases. From germline, CDR1 is SQVTM and CDR2 ANQGSEA. This CDR3 spans 17 amino acids. The V and J genes are TRBV29-1 and TRBJ2-3, with D possibly matching TRBD2 (6 bases). The sequenced sample was PBMCs, obtained 5 days after the yellow fever booster vaccination. The source is a man between 18 and 29 years old who received the YFV17D yellow fever vaccine. The CDR3 DNA sequence: TGCAGCGTTGCAGGTAGCGGAGAATTTACTAACACAGATACGCAGTATTTT. Translated, it gives CSVAGSGEFTNTDTQYF.